These 25 T cell receptor beta chains originate from one sample sequenced in a study of cytotoxic CD8 clonotypes in ibrutinib-treated CLL (dated by TCRdb to the early 2020s). The sample's time point label is to be understood as: around 2 years on ibrutinib. The protocol used for the library was the immunoSEQ multiplex PCR assay. In TCRdb, the immuneACCESS table is reduced to in-frame sequences with V and J assigned. These tables do not hold every clone; where another copy was compared, an unresolved V gene accounts for under half, and the others remain unexplained. The sample table shows a few hundred thousand clones, and 60% to 75% are seen once. The top ten clones comprise just over 15% of the sample. The sequenced sample was PBMCs, obtained after 24 months of ibrutinib treatment. The receptors were gathered from a human donor with chronic lymphocytic leukemia.

This clone appeared a single time. The CDR3 region has the DNA TGTGCCAGCTCACCACGAGAAAATGAAAAACTGTTTTTT. This codes for CASSPRENEKLFF. V is TRBV18 and J is TRBJ1-4; D not certain. The germline V and J ends were trimmed by 1 base and 5 bases, with 5 bases remaining between them. The CDR3 covers 13 residues. CDR1 and CDR2 (germline): KGHSH, LQKENI.

The chain recombines TRBV2 with TRBJ2-1; 10 bases align to TRBD2. The junction had 5 bases not matched to a gene; V was cut back by 0 bases and J by 9 bases. The CDR3 contains 15 residues. Germline V gene lookup returns CDR1 SNHLY and CDR2 FYNNEI. CDR3 sequence: CASSEALEREGEQFF. The CDR3 nucleotides are TGTGCCAGCAGTGAAGCGCTGGAGCGGGAGGGTGAGCAGTTCTTC.

The J gene is TRBJ1-5, the V gene TRBV19; D is ambiguous. V was pared by 9 bases and J by 7 bases, with 16 bases between. From germline, CDR1 is LNHDA and CDR2 SQIVND (reference sequence). The CDR3 has 13 amino acids. The CDR3 spells CASVAGFEQPQHF. As DNA, the CDR3 is TGTGCCAGCGTCGCGGGGTTCGAGCAGCCCCAGCATTTT.

The chain has TRBV14 and TRBJ2-1; 7 bases agree with TRBD1. CDR3 size: 15 residues. Germline CDR1 is SGHDN and CDR2 is FVKESK. V shed 2 bases and J 4 bases; nucleotides not matched to a gene: 5. CDR3 loop: CASSQWDRRYNEQFF. The CDR3 bases are TGTGCCAGCAGCCAATGGGACAGAAGATACAATGAGCAGTTCTTC.

The genes are TRBV13 and TRBJ2-5, with D perhaps matching TRBD2 (5 bases). V gave up 7 bases and J gave up 4 bases, with 16 bases separating them. The CDR3 extends over 14 amino acids. Germline values: CDR1 PRHDT, CDR2 FYEKMQ (reference sequence). Here the CDR3 reads CASTLGGGGETQYF. For the CDR3, the DNA is TGTGCCAGCACCCTGGGTGGAGGAGGAGAGACCCAGTACTTC. Drawing the rest from reference TRBV13 and TRBJ2-5, the complete variable domain is AAGVIQSPRHLIKEKRETATLKCYPIPRHDTVYWYQQGPGQDPQFLISFYEKMQSDKGSIPDRFSAQQFSDYHSELNMSSLELGDSALYFCASTLGGGGETQYFGPGTRLLVL.

The chain has TRBV28 and TRBJ2-7, with D perhaps matching TRBD1 (6 bases). Germline lookup yields CDR1 MDHEN and CDR2 SYDVKM. This CDR3 is built from 14 residues. V was pared by 7 bases and J by 9 bases, with 22 bases between. The DNA of the CDR3 is TGTGCCAGCAATTCTCCCGTGGGACACGACAGGCAGTACTTC. Translated, it gives CASNSPVGHDRQYF.

This rearrangement joins TRBV29-1 to TRBJ2-1; maybe TRBD2 (6 bases). Trimming stripped 7 bases from V and 7 bases from J, with 23 bases between. The CDR3 spans 15 residues. Germline CDR1 and CDR2: SQVTM and ANQGSEA. CDR3 protein: CSAPLDGGLGNEQFF. DNA of the CDR3: TGCAGCGCCCCCCTCGACGGGGGATTAGGGAATGAGCAGTTCTTC.

The gene calls are TRBV7-3 and TRBJ2-1; 9 bases agree with TRBD2. CDR1 SGHTA and CDR2 FQGTGA come from the germline V gene. With 5 bases clipped from V and 7 bases from J, the junction kept 9 bases outside the gene matches. The CDR3 runs 15 residues. CDR3 DNA sequence: TGTGCCAGCAGCCTGTTAGCGGGAGCAGGAAATGAGCAGTTCTTC. It specifies CASSLLAGAGNEQFF. The complete variable domain, with remaining parts taken from reference TRBV7-3 and TRBJ2-1, reads GAGVSQTPSNKVTEKGKYVELRCDPISGHTALYWYRQSLGQGPEFLIYFQGTGAADDSGLPNDRFFAVRPEGSVSTLKIQRTERGDSAVYLCASSLLAGAGNEQFFGPGTRLTVL.

The J gene is TRBJ2-5, the V gene TRBV9; D is undetermined. The CDR3 sequence is 13 residues long. The V end lost 1 base, the J end lost 4 bases, and 8 bases lay between the germline ends. In germline, CDR1 is SGDLS, CDR2 YYNGEE. CDR3 coding DNA: TGTGCCAGCAGCGTATACTATATAGAGACCCAGTACTTC. This gives the protein CASSVYYIETQYF. The entire variable domain, with the rest obtained from reference TRBV9 and TRBJ2-5, is as follows: DSGVTQTPKHLITATGQRVTLRCSPRSGDLSVYWYQQSLDQGLQFLIQYYNGEERAKGNILERFSAQQFPDLHSELNLSSLELGDSALYFCASSVYYIETQYFGPGTRLLVL.

The chain has TRBV11-2 and TRBJ1-2, with a tentative D call TRBD1 (5 bases). This CDR3 has 14 residues. Germline CDR1 is SGHAT and CDR2 is FQNNGV. V was shortened by 4 bases and J by 5 bases, with 14 bases between the two germline ends. The DNA of the CDR3 is TGTGCCAGCAGCTCCGAGGGGAAGACGTATGGCTACACCTTC. Amino acid sequence: CASSSEGKTYGYTF.

The rearrangement uses TRBV7-6 and TRBJ2-7, with 9 bases lining up with TRBD2. V shed 1 base, J shed 3 bases, and the junction held 4 bases outside the gene matches. Germline loops: CDR1 SGHVS, CDR2 FNYEAQ. This CDR3 has 15 residues. CDR3 DNA: TGTGCCAGCAGCTTAGGGGTTAGCGGGAGCTACGAGCAGTACTTC. Protein product: CASSLGVSGSYEQYF.

The chain uses TRBV19 and TRBJ2-1; perhaps D is TRBD1 or TRBD2 (5 bases each). The CDR3 is 15 amino acids. Germline CDR1 LNHDA, CDR2 SQIVND (reference sequence). V was clipped by 5 bases and J by 10 bases, with 21 bases between them. For the CDR3, the DNA is TGTGCCAGTAGTCACTCTGGGACCGGGGTAAGGGAGCAGTTCTTC. Protein: CASSHSGTGVREQFF.

The CDR3 nucleotides read TGTGCCAGCAGCCAGGTCGGAGGAGGGGGGTACTACGAGCAGTACTTC. Its protein product is CASSQVGGGGYYEQYF. The V call is TRBV28, the J call TRBJ2-7, with D tentatively TRBD1 or TRBD2 (6 bases each). This CDR3 contains 16 residues. Germline-derived CDR1 and CDR2 are MDHEN and SYDVKM. Trimming cost V 6 bases and J 3 bases, with 21 bases left between them.

The chain couples TRBV4-3 to TRBJ1-1, with 8 bases fitting TRBD1. The CDR3 is made up of 18 amino acids. Trimming took 0 bases from V and 3 from J; bases not matched to a gene: 12. From germline, CDR1 is LGHNA and CDR2 YSLEER. This CDR3 is CASSQDHVSAGGYTEAFF. In nucleotides, the CDR3 is TGCGCCAGCAGCCAAGATCATGTGTCCGCAGGGGGCTACACTGAAGCTTTCTTT.

V is TRBV7-2 and J is TRBJ2-5; 7 positions match TRBD1. Germline V CDR1 and CDR2: SGHTA, FQGNSA. J gave up 2 bases and V 5 bases, and 2 bases lay outside the gene matches. The CDR3 extends over 13 amino acids. CDR3 sequence reads: CASSRQGQETQYF. CDR3 in DNA: TGTGCCAGCAGCCGACAGGGACAAGAGACCCAGTACTTC.

A few counts support this clone. The chain joins TRBV7-3 to TRBJ2-3; D unresolved. Trimming took off 8 bases at V and 7 bases at J, with 16 bases between the two ends. The CDR3 has 13 amino acids. The germline gives CDR1 SGHTA, CDR2 FQGTGA. Here the CDR3 reads CASSLFRTNTQYF. DNA of the CDR3: TGTGCCAGCTCCTTATTTCGCACGAATACGCAGTATTTT.

The gene calls are TRBV25-1 and TRBJ2-5; D uncertain. With 2 bases removed from V and 6 bases from J, the gap between germline ends came to 10 bases. The germline CDR1 and CDR2 sequences are MGHDK and SYGVNS. The CDR3 is made up of 13 amino acids. The CDR3 here is CASSETGLQTQYF. The CDR3, as DNA: TGTGCCAGCAGTGAAACGGGCTTACAGACCCAGTACTTC.

The chain links TRBV2 to TRBJ2-5; TRBD1 is a possible D gene (6 bases). Trimming left V 5 bases short and J 3 bases short, with 7 bases between. CDR1 and CDR2 from the germline V gene are SNHLY and FYNNEI. The length of the CDR3 is 12 residues. As DNA, the CDR3 is TGTGCCAGCAGTCGGGACAAAGAGACCCAGTACTTC. It encodes CASSRDKETQYF.

The chain links TRBV4-1 to TRBJ2-1, with 11 bases identical to TRBD2. The CDR3 totals 17 residues. V gave up 3 bases and J gave up 6 bases; unmatched junction bases: 10. The germline CDR1 and CDR2 sequences are MGHRA and YSYEKL. The CDR3 coding sequence is TGCGCCAGCAGCCAGGGCGCCGGGACTAGCGGAATCAATGAGCAGTTCTTC. This sequence encodes CASSQGAGTSGINEQFF.

The rearrangement joins TRBV18 to TRBJ1-1, with a possible D match to TRBD1 (5 bases). The CDR3 has 13 amino acids. The germline V gene has CDR1 KGHSH and CDR2 LQKENI. V gave up 6 bases and J gave up 1 base, with 9 bases separating them. DNA of the CDR3: TGTGCCAGCTCTGAGACAGCGAACACTGAAGCTTTCTTT. Translating it yields CASSETANTEAFF.

The CDR3 loop reads CAIGMDRADTQYF. CDR3 nucleotides: TGTGCCATCGGGATGGACAGGGCGGATACGCAGTATTTT. The chain combines TRBV10-3 with TRBJ2-3, with 8 nucleotides matching TRBD1. This CDR3 has 13 residues. Per the germline V gene, CDR1 is ENHRY and CDR2 is SYGVKD. V was clipped by 8 bases and J by 6 bases; unmatched bases: 7.

The rearrangement uses TRBV14 and TRBJ2-7; D is ambiguous. CDR3 length: 13 amino acids. The germline CDR1 and CDR2 sequences are SGHDN and FVKESK. With 0 bases removed from V and 3 bases from J, the gap between germline ends came to 6 bases. CDR3 nucleotide sequence: TGTGCCAGCAGCCAAGAGGTAGTCTACGAGCAGTACTTC. It yields the protein CASSQEVVYEQYF. The whole variable domain, remainder taken from reference TRBV14 and TRBJ2-7, is EAGVTQFPSHSVIEKGQTVTLRCDPISGHDNLYWYRRVMGKEIKFLLHFVKESKQDESGMPNNRFLAERTGGTYSTLKVQPAELEDSGVYFCASSQEVVYEQYFGPGTRLTVT.

The J gene is TRBJ2-1, the V gene TRBV6-1, with 9 bases aligning to TRBD1. CDR1 is MNHNS and CDR2 is SASEGT in the germline V gene. V was clipped by 5 bases and J by 4 bases; unmatched bases: 6. This CDR3 is built from 15 residues. CDR3 amino acids: CASSLDRGDYNEQFF. The DNA for the CDR3 is TGTGCCAGCAGTCTGGACAGGGGCGATTACAATGAGCAGTTCTTC.

This chain uses TRBV9 with TRBJ1-2; 7 bases are shared with TRBD1. Germline V CDR1 and CDR2: SGDLS, YYNGEE. J was trimmed by 2 bases and V by 4 bases; bases with no gene match: 14. The length of the CDR3 is 17 residues. The CDR3 sequence is CASSPRQGGGRNYGYTF. CDR3 DNA sequence: TGTGCCAGCAGCCCGAGACAGGGTGGGGGAAGAAACTATGGCTACACCTTC.

The chain joins TRBV9 to TRBJ2-7; TRBD1 might be the D (6 bases). Germline-derived CDR1 and CDR2 are SGDLS and YYNGEE. The ends were cut back, 3 bases at V and 1 base at J, with 8 bases in the middle. This CDR3 contains 13 residues. The DNA of the CDR3 is TGTGCCAGCAGCGCCACAGGGTCCTACGAGCAGTACTTC. It is translated as CASSATGSYEQYF.